This T cell receptor beta chain was sequenced during a study of T-cell memory formation after mild COVID-19. In TCRdb, the 5' RACE reads were re-called with MiXCR into one record per CDR3 protein. This sample has around 510,000 distinct CDR3 sequences; roughly a fifth occur once, and the top ten carry approximately 8.4%. This CDR3 contains 17 residues. From germline, CDR1 is MNHEY and CDR2 SVGAGI. The V gene end was trimmed by 6 bases and the J gene end by 4 bases; junction bases not matched to a gene: 12. The sequencing sample was made of PBMCs or a T cell subset sorted from them (not recorded which). The rearrangement joins TRBV6-5 to TRBJ2-1; 10 nucleotides agree with TRBD2. The clonotype originates from an adult woman who had mild COVID-19 (a few samples of this study predate the infection). Cell type and time point are not known. CDR3 coding DNA: TGTGCCAGCAGCACACCCACCCTAGCGGGGGAGTACAATGAGCAGTTCTTC. Residues: CASSTPTLAGEYNEQFF.